This TCR beta chain stems from a study of T-cell memory formation after mild COVID-19. Overall study results and limits: CD8+ contracting clones occupied EMRA, while CD4+ ones occupied mainly CM and EM.

Using its own MiXCR run on the 5' RACE reads, TCRdb lists one record per CDR3 protein. The data show over 300,000 distinct CDR3 sequences, 20% to 25% seen once. The CDR3 loop spans 12 amino acids. The V gene lost 0 bases and the J gene lost 10 bases, with 4 bases spanning the gap. Per germline, CDR1 MGHRA and CDR2 YSYEKL. This clonotype was detected a few times. The antigen remains unidentified. This sequence originates from a man between 18 and 35 years old who had mild COVID-19 (a few samples of this study predate the infection). Cell type and time point are not known. The sequenced sample consisted of PBMCs or a T cell subset sorted from them (not recorded which). The chain employs TRBV4-1 and TRBJ1-6; no definite D call. The CDR3 DNA reads TGCGCCAGCAGCCAAGATAGGTCACCCCTCCACTTT. Translating it yields CASSQDRSPLHF.